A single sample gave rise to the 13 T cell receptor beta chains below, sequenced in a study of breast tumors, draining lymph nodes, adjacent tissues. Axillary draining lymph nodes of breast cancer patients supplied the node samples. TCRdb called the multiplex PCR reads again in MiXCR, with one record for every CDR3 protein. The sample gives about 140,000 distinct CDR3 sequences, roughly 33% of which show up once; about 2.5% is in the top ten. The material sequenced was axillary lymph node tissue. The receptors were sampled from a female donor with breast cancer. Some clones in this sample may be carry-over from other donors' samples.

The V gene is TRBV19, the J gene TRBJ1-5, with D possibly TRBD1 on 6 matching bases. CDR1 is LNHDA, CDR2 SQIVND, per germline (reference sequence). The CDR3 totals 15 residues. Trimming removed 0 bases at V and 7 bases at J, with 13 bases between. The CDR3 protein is CASSIDGTGNQPQHF. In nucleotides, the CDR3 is TGTGCCAGTAGTATAGATGGAACAGGGAACCAGCCCCAGCATTTT.

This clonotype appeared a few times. CDR3 sequence reads: CASSETGGNTIYF. CDR3 coding DNA: TGTGCCAGCAGTGAGACGGGAGGAAACACCATATATTTT. V and J are TRBV6-1 and TRBJ1-3; D ambiguous. V lost 3 bases and J lost 4, with 7 bases in between. This CDR3 spans 13 amino acids. Germline loops: CDR1 MNHNS, CDR2 SASEGT.

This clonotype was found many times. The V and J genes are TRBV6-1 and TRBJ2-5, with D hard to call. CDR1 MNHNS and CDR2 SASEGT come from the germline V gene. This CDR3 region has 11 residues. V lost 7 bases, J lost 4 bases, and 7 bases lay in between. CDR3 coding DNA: TGTGCCAGCATGGTGGGAGAGACCCAGTACTTC. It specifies CASMVGETQYF.

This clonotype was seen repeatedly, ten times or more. In DNA, the CDR3 is TGTGCCAGCACTTACAGGGTCTCCCAACACGAGCAGTACTTC. Amino acid sequence: CASTYRVSQHEQYF. The genes are TRBV6-1 and TRBJ2-7; D might be TRBD1 (6 bases). Trimming took 7 bases from V and 5 from J, leaving 18 bases between them. The CDR3 sequence is 14 residues long. The V gene's germline CDR1 is MNHNS and CDR2 SASEGT.

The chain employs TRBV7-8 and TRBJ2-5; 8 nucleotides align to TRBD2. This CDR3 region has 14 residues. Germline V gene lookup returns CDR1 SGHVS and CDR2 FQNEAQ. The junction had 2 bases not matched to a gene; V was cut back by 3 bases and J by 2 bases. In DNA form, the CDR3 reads TGTGCCAGCAGCTTCCCGGGGGGGCAAGAGACCCAGTACTTC. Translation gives CASSFPGGQETQYF. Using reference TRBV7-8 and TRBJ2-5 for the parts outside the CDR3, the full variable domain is GAGVSQSPRYKVAKRGQDVALRCDPISGHVSLFWYQQALGQGPEFLTYFQNEAQLDKSGLPSDRFFAERPEGSVSTLKIQRTQQEDSAVYLCASSFPGGQETQYFGPGTRLLVL.

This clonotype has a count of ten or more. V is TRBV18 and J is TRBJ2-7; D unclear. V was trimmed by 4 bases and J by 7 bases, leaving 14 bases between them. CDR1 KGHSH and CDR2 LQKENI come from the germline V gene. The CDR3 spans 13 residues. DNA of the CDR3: TGTGCCAGCTCACGGTCCGAGGTGAGGGAGCAGTACGTC. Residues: CASSRSEVREQYV.

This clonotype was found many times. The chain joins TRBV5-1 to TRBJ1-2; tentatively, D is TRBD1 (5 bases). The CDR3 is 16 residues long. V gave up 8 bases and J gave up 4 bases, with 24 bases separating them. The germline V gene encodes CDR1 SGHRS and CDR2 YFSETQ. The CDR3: CASKQAGGAFGYGYTF. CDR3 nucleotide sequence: TGCGCCAGTAAGCAGGCCGGGGGTGCGTTTGGCTATGGCTACACCTTC.

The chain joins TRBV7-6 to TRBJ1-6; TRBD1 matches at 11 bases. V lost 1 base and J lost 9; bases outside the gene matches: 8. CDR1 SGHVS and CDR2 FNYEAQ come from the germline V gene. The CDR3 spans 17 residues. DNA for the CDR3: TGTGCCAGCAGCTTAGGGGGTCGGACAGGGGGCGTTTCACCCCTCCACTTT. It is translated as CASSLGGRTGGVSPLHF.

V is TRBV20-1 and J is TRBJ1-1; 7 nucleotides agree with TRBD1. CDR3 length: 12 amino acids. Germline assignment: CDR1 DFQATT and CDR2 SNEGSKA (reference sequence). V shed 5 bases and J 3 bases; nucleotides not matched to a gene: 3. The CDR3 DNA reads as TGCAGTGCTCCCAGGGGGGACACTGAAGCTTTCTTT. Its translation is CSAPRGDTEAFF.

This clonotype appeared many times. The CDR3 DNA sequence: TGCGCCAGCAGCTCCGGACAGGGAAACTACGAGCAGTACGTC. Translated, it gives CASSSGQGNYEQYV. The chain links TRBV5-1 to TRBJ2-7; 8 positions agree with TRBD1. From germline, CDR1 is SGHRS and CDR2 YFSETQ. The CDR3 length is 14 residues. V gave up 3 bases and J gave up 3 bases; unmatched junction bases: 5.

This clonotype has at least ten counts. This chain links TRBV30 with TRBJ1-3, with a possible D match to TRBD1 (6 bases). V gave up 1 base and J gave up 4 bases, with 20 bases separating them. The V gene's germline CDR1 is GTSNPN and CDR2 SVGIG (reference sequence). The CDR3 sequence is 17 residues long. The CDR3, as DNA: TGTGCCTGGAGTGGTATGATCGTGTCAGGGGACGGAAACACCATATATTTT. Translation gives CAWSGMIVSGDGNTIYF.

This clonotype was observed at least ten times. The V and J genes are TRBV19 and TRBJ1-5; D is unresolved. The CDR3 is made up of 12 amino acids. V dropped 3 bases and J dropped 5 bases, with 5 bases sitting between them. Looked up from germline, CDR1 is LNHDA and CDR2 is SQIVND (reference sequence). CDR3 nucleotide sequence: TGTGCCAGTAGTATGGTCTATCAGCCCCAGCATTTT. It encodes CASSMVYQPQHF. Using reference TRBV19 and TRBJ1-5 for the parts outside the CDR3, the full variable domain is DGGITQSPKYLFRKEGQNVTLSCEQNLNHDAMYWYRQDPGQGLRLIYYSQIVNDFQKGDIAEGYSVSREKKESFPLTVTSAQKNPTAFYLCASSMVYQPQHFGDGTRLSIL.

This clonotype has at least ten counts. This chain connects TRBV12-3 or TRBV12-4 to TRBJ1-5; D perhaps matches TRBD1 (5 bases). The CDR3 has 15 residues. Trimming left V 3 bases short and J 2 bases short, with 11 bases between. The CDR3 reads CASSFLGRGNQPQHF. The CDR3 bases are TGTGCCAGCAGTTTCCTGGGCAGGGGCAATCAGCCCCAGCATTTT.